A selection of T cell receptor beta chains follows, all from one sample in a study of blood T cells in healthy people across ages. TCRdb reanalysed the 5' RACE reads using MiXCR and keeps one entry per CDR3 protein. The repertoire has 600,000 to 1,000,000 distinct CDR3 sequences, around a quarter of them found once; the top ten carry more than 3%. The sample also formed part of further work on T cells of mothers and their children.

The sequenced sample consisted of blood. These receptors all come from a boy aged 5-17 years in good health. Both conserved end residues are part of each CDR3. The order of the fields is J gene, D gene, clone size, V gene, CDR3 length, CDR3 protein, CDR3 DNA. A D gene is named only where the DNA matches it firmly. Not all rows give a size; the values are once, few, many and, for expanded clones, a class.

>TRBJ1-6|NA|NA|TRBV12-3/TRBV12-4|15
CASTLDSAYNSPLHF
TGTGCCAGCACATTGGACAGCGCCTATAATTCACCCCTCCACTTT
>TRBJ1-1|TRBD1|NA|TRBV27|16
CASSFARGHTNTEAFF
TGTGCCAGCAGTTTTGCCAGGGGGCACACGAACACTGAAGCTTTCTTT
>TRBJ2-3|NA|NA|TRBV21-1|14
CASIPSPAPDTQYF
TGTGCCAGCATTCCGAGCCCAGCACCAGATACGCAGTATTTT
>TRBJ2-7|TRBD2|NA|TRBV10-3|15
CAISESWTSGYEQYF
TGTGCCATCAGTGAGTCGTGGACTAGCGGTTACGAGCAGTACTTC
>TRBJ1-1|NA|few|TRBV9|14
CASSVNREKTEAFF
TGTGCCAGCAGCGTCAACAGGGAAAAAACTGAAGCTTTCTTT
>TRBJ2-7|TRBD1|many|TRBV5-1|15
CASSLIQGAKNEQYF
TGCGCCAGCAGCTTGATACAGGGGGCTAAGAACGAGCAGTACTTC
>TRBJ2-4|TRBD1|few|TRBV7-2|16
CASSTSPTGTKNIQYF
TGTGCCAGCAGCACATCTCCGACAGGGACCAAAAACATTCAGTACTTC
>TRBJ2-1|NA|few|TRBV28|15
CASSLGLPPWDEQFF
TGTGCCAGCAGTTTGGGACTCCCCCCTTGGGATGAGCAGTTCTTC
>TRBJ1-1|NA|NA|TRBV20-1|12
CSAQKPNTEAFF
TGCAGTGCCCAAAAACCCAACACTGAAGCTTTCTTT
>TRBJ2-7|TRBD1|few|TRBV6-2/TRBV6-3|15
CASSPRTGGAYEQYF
TGTGCCAGCAGTCCTAGGACAGGGGGCGCCTACGAGCAGTACTTC
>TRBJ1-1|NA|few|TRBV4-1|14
CASSQGDTYREAFF
TGCGCCAGCAGCCAAGGCGACACTTACAGGGAGGCTTTCTTT
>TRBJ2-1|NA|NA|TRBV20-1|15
CSAITSGPSYNEQFF
TGCAGTGCAATTACCTCGGGACCAAGCTACAATGAGCAGTTCTTC
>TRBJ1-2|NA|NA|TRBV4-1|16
CASSQGRDRSNYGYTF
TGCGCCAGCAGCCAAGGGAGGGACCGATCTAACTATGGCTACACCTTC
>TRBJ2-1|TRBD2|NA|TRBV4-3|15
CASSQEHGGVNEQFF
TGCGCCAGCAGCCAAGAACACGGGGGGGTCAATGAGCAGTTCTTC
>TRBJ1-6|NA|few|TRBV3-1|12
CASNTVDSPLHF
TGTGCCAGCAACACCGTGGATTCACCCCTCCACTTT
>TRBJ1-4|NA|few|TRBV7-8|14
CASRSPGRNEKLFF
TGTGCCAGCCGATCGCCGGGGAGAAATGAAAAACTGTTTTTT
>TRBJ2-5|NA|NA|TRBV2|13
CASSEMEGETQYF
TGTGCCAGCAGTGAAATGGAAGGAGAGACCCAGTACTTC
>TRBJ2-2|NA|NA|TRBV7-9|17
CASSLSRGPLNTGELFF
TGTGCCAGCAGCTTGAGTAGGGGCCCACTGAACACCGGGGAGCTGTTTTTT
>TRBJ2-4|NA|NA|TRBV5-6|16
CASSRGRSLAKNIQYF
TGTGCCAGCAGCCGGGGACGGTCTCTAGCCAAAAACATTCAGTACTTC
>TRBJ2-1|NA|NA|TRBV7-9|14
CASSLRNPYNEQFF
TGTGCCAGCAGCTTACGAAACCCCTACAATGAGCAGTTCTTC
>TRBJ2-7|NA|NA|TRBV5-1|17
CASSWGPEAGAAYEQYF
TGCGCCAGCAGCTGGGGGCCTGAGGCGGGGGCTGCCTACGAGCAGTACTTC
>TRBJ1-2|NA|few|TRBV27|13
CASRPDGVNGYTF
TGTGCCAGCAGACCGGACGGAGTCAATGGCTACACCTTC
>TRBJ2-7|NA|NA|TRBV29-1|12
CSAGHPSYEQYF
TGCAGCGCTGGACACCCGTCCTACGAGCAGTACTTC